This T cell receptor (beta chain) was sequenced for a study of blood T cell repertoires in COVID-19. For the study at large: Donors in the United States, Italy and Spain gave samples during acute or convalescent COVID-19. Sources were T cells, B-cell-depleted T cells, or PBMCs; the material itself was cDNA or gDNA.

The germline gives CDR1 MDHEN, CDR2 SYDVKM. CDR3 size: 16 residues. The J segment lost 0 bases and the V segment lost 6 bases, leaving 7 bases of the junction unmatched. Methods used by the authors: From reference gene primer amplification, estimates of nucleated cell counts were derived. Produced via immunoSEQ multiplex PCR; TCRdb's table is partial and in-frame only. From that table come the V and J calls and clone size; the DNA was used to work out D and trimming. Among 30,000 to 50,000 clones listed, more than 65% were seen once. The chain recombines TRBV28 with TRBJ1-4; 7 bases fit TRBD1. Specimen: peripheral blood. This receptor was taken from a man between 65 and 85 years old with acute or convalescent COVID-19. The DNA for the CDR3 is TGTGCCAGCAGCTCCGACAGGGTCCCAACTAATGAAAAACTGTTTTTT. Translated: CASSSDRVPTNEKLFF.